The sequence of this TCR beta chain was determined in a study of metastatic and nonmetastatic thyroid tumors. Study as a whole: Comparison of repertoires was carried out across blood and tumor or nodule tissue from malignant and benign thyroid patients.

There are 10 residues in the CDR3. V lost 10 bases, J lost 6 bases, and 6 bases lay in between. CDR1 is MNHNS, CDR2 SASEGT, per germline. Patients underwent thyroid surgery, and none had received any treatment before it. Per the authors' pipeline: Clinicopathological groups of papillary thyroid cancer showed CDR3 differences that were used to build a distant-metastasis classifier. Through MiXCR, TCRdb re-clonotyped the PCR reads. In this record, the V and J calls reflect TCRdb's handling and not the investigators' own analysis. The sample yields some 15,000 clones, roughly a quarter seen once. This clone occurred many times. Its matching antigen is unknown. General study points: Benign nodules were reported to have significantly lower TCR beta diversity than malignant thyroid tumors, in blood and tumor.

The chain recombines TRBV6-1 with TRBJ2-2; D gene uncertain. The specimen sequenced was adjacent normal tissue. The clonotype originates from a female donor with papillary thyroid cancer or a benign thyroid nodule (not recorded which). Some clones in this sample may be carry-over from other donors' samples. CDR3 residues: CATGAGELFF. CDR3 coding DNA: TGTGCCACCGGCGCCGGGGAGCTGTTTTTT.